The entry that follows covers one T cell receptor (beta chain) sequence. This entry is derived from a study of blood T cell repertoires in COVID-19. TCRdb's table, derived via immunoSEQ multiplex PCR, lists solely in-frame clones and lacks some. This table holds 250,000 to 350,000 clones, 87% found once. Sequences were obtained from peripheral blood. The sequence derives from a woman between 50 and 59 years old who had recovered from COVID-19.

CDR3 sequence (DNA): TGTGCCAGCAGCGTAGGAACCGCGACTGTCTCCTACGAGCAGTACTTC. As protein: CASSVGTATVSYEQYF. The chain recombines TRBV9 with TRBJ2-7; unclear D gene. CDR3 length equals 16 residues. Germline V gene data show CDR1 as SGDLS and CDR2 as YYNGEE. V lost 0 bases and J lost 0, with 13 bases in between.